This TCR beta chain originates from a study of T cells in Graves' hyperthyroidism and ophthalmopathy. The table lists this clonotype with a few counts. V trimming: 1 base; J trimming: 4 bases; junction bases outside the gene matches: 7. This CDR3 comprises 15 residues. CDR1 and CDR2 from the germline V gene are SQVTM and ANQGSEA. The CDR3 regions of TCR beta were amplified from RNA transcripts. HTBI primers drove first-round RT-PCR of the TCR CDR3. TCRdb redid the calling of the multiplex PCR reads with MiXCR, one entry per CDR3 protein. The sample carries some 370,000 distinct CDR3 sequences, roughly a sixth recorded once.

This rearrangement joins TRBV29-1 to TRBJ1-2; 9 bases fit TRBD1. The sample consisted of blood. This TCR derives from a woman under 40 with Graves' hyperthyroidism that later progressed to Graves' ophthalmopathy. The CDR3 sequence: CSVEGRDRAVYGYTF. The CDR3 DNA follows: TGCAGCGTTGAAGGTCGGGACAGGGCTGTCTATGGCTACACCTTC.